This record looks at one T cell receptor beta chain sequence and its context. Its antigen is as yet unknown. Subsets obtained from CD4+ cells comprised CD45RA+ naive and CD45RA-negative memory cells. This entry comes from a study of shared clonotypes between healthy human individuals. CDR3 length: 13 residues. The germline V gene has CDR1 SQVTM and CDR2 ANQGSEA. V shed 6 bases and J 8 bases; nucleotides not matched to a gene: 12. Original processing notes: ImmunoSEQ gave junction-only sequences without quality scores, so filtering differed. Only in-frame clones appear in the TCRdb table, and some are missing; sequencing was by immunoSEQ multiplex PCR. V and J calls plus clone size are reproduced from that table; the DNA served to infer D and trimming. The sample holds about 2.4 million clones, 93% seen once. Study-wide results and limits: All-four-donor shared clonotypes had higher generation probabilities than non-shared clonotypes did.

The chain joins TRBV29-1 to TRBJ1-2, with TRBD1 matching 7 bases. This TCR derives from a young man in good health. Some clones in this sample may be carry-over from other donors' samples. Sequencing was done on a sample of naive CD4+ T cells from PBMCs. Subset defined: CD45RA+ positively selected. The CDR3 loop reads CSVGRDRVGGYTF. The CDR3 DNA is TGCAGCGTGGGACGAGACAGGGTGGGAGGCTACACCTTC.